The sequence of this T cell receptor (beta chain) was determined in a study of beta chain features in type 1 diabetes. Broader study findings: Shortening that was moderate but significant affected the TCRB CDR3s of Type 1 diabetes patients in all four CD4+ subsets.

This CDR3 comprises 16 residues. The V segment lost 2 bases and the J segment 5 bases; nucleotides outside the gene matches: 9. Germline V CDR1 and CDR2: KGHSH, LQKENI. The investigators reverse transcribed all of the isolated RNA, so they sequenced expressed TCRB transcripts. TCRdb's table, derived via immunoSEQ multiplex PCR, lists solely in-frame clones and lacks some. The sample lists a few hundred thousand clones; around 10% were seen once. In its sample, this clone was seen many times. What it recognizes is unknown. This receptor was taken from a man aged 30-40 years with type 1 diabetes. The chain recombines TRBV18 with TRBJ2-5; 9 bases are a match to TRBD2. Source material: central memory CD4+ T cells from blood. The CDR3 loop reads CASSPDLAGTGETQYF. CDR3 sequence (DNA): TGTGCCAGCTCACCAGACCTAGCGGGAACGGGGGAGACCCAGTACTTC. Combining the CDR3 with reference TRBV18 and TRBJ2-5 gives the whole variable domain NAGVMQNPRHLVRRRGQEARLRCSPMKGHSHVYWYRQLPEEGLKFMVYLQKENIIDESGMPKERFSAEFPKEGPSILRIQQVVRGDSAAYFCASSPDLAGTGETQYFGPGTRLLVL.